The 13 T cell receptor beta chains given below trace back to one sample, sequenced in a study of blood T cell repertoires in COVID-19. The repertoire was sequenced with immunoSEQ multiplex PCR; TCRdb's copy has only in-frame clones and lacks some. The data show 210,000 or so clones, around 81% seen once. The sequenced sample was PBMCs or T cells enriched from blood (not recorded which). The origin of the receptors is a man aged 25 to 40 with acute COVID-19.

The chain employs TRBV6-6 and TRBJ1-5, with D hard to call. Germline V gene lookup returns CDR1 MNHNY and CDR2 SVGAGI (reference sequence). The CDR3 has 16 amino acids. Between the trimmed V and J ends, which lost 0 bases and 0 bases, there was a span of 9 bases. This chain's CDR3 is CASSYSPAGSNQPQHF. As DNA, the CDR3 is TGTGCCAGCAGTTACTCGCCAGCAGGTAGCAATCAGCCCCAGCATTTT.

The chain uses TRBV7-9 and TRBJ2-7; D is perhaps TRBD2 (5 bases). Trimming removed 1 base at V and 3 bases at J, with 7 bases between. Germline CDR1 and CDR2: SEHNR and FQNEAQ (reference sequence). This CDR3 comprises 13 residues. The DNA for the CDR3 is TGTGCCAGCAGCTTAGGAGGGAACTACGAGCAGTACTTC. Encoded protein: CASSLGGNYEQYF.

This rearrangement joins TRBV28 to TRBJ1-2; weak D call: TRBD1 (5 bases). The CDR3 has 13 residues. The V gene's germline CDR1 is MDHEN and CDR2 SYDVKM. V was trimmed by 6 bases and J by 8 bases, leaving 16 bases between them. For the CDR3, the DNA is TGTGCCAGCAGATCAGGGAAAATGGGAGGCTACACCTTC. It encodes CASRSGKMGGYTF.

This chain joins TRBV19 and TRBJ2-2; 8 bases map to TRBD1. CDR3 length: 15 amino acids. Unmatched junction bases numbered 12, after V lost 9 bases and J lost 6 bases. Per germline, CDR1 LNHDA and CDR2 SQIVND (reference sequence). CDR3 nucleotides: TGTGCCAGCAAAGGGGCCAGGGGGCGCGCCGGGGAGCTGTTTTTT. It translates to CASKGARGRAGELFF.

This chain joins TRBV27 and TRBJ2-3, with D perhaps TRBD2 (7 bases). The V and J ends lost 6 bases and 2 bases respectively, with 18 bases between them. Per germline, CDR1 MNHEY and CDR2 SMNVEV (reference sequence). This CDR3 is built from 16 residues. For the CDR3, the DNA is TGTGCCAGCAGGGAGGGGGGGTTCTATTCCACAGATACGCAGTATTTT. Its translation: CASREGGFYSTDTQYF.

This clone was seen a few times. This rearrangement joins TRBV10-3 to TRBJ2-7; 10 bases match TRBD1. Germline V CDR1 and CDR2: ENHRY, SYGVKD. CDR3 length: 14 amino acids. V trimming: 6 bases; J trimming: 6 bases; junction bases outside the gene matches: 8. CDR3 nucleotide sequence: TGTGCCATCAGCGGGACAGGGGCTGTGACCGAGCAGTACTTC. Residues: CAISGTGAVTEQYF.

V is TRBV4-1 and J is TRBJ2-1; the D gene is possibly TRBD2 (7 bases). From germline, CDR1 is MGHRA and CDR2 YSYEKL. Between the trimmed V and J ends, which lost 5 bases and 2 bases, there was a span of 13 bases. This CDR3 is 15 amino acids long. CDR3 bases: TGCGCCAGCAGCAGGCCGGGGGGCGCCTACAATGAGCAGTTCTTC. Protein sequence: CASSRPGGAYNEQFF.

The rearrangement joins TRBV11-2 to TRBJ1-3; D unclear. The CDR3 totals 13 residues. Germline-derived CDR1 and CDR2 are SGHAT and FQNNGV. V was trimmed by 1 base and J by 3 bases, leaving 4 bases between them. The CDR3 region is CASSLASGNTIYF. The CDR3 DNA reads TGTGCCAGCAGCTTAGCTAGTGGAAACACCATATATTTT.

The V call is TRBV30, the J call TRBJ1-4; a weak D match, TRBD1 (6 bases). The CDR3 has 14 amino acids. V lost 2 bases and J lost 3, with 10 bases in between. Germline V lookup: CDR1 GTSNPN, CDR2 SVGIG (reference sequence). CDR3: CAWSLTGPNEKLFF. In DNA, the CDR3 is TGTGCCTGGAGTCTCACAGGGCCTAATGAAAAACTGTTTTTT.

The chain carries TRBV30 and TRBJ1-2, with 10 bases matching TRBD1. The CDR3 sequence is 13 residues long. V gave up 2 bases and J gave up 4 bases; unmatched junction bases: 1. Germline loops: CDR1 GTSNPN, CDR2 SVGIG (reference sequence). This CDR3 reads CAWSWTGGYGYTF. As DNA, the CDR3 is TGTGCCTGGAGTTGGACAGGGGGCTATGGCTACACCTTC.

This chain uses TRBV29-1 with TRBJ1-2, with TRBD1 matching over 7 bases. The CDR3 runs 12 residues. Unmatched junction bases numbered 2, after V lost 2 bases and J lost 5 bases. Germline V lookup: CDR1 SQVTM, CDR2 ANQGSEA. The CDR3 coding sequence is TGCAGCGTTGAACTACAGGGGTATGGCTACACCTTC. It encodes CSVELQGYGYTF.

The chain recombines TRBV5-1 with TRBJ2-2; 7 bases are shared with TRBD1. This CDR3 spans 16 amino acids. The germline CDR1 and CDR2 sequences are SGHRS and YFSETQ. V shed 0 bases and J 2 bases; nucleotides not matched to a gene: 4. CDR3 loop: CASSLGRGPNTGELFF. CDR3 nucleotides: TGCGCCAGCAGCTTGGGAAGGGGGCCTAACACCGGGGAGCTGTTTTTT.

The CDR3 spells CASSNIQGDTGELFF. CDR3 in DNA: TGTGCCAGCAGCAACATCCAGGGCGACACCGGGGAGCTGTTTTTT. The V gene is TRBV21-1, the J gene TRBJ2-2; TRBD1, as called in the table, went unchecked against the DNA. TRBV21-1 is labeled a pseudogene. The length of the CDR3 is 15 residues.